This T cell receptor beta chain derives from a study of shared clonotypes between healthy human individuals (dated by TCRdb to 2020 to 2022). Broadly, across the study: Three men and two women, aged 18 to 49 years, made up the cohort. Per donor, leukapheresis produced somewhere between about 0.85 and 9.5 billion PBMCs. Libraries were prepared and TCR repertoires were sequenced by different laboratories using diverse techniques, in order to increase sequencing depth and limit assay-specific biases. Per donor, three plates each were used for CD4 naive and CD4 memory, two for CD8 naive, and one for CD8 memory. The study deeply sequenced blood TCR repertoires of about five healthy adults to estimate repertoire size and the extent of clonotype sharing between individuals. The study at large found these results: Compared with non-shared clonotypes, the clonotypes found in all four sorted-subset donors had higher generation probabilities. Pairwise subsampling led to the expectation that sequencing depth would affect the degree of clonotype sharing among donors. The small number of donors limited the genetic and exposure-history diversity represented. Sampling was restricted to blood, and TCR repertoires in tissue are likely to differ from TCR repertoires in blood. Approximately 5% of naive CD4, 3.5% of naive CD8, approximately 2% of memory CD4, and about 0.4% of memory CD8 clonotypes were shared across a few donors. Estimated clonotype richness was generally larger for naive than for memory subsets. Rarefaction of sorted-subset datasets indicated incomplete sequencing despite the large sequencing depth.

Using the deep immunoSEQ assay, multiplex PCR amplified TCR CDR3 regions from genomic DNA. Genomic DNA extracted from each cell subset was distributed evenly over all wells of several immunoSEQ 96-well plates, and each plate served as one replicate. For sorted subsets, each replicate PCR was loaded with around 220 ng genomic DNA, equivalent to approximately 33,000 T cell genomes. Purified libraries were measured with a Qubit 3.0 fluorometer, size-checked on a Bioanalyzer 2100, and measured again with the KAPA Library Quantification kit. Every immunoSEQ 96-well plate was sequenced on a dedicated single-read 150-cycle Illumina NextSeq 550 flow cell. The study's own analysis went as follows. The immunoSEQ output contained only junctional sequences without quality scores, so filtering could not match that applied to full-length reads. To assign V/J genes and CDR3, sequences were annotated against IMGT germline references using PyIR, a Python wrapper for IgBLAST v1.9. Any read was removed if the V/J assignment was weak (E-value above 1e-6), the CDR3 was missing, or the read contained stop codons, out-of-frame junctions, or ambiguous translated residues. V3J clonotypes were defined by identical inferred V gene, J gene, and CDR3 amino acid sequence. Percentage overlap between repertoires was computed as shared unique clonotypes divided by the size of the smaller repertoire. RTK rarefaction, the Chao1 estimator, and Recon v2.1 estimates of unobserved clonotypes were used to assess repertoire richness. Generation probabilities were computed with OLGA for all TCRbeta clonotypes obtained by the gDNA method from four donors. The table was pulled from immuneACCESS by TCRdb, which kept in-frame rearrangements only. Such tables lose some clones; where checked, under half of the loss comes from unresolved V genes, and the rest has no known cause. V, J and clone size derive from that table, while D and trimming were established from the DNA sequence. Recorded for this sample are more than 2 million clones; roughly 95% of them occurred a single time. Clones ranked in the top ten supply 0.13% of the sample.

The germline V gene encodes CDR1 MNHNY and CDR2 SVGAGI (reference sequence). V loses 6 bases of germline sequence and J loses 3 bases, and the interval between the two ends is 21 bases. The CDR3 runs 16 residues from the cysteine to the phenylalanine. CDR3 DNA is the only sequence kept; it has 48 bases, read in frame from the first base. Donors were healthy HIV-negative adults with no recently reported acute infections or vaccinations. Every donor was a Caucasian adult living in Nashville, Tennessee, USA. CD4+ T cells were enriched through magnetic negative selection, after which naive cells were positively selected on CD45RA and the remaining negative fraction served as the memory subset. Blood was obtained by leukapheresis, after which PBMCs were separated by Ficoll-Histopaque density gradient centrifugation and cryopreserved in liquid nitrogen vapor phase. Analytical flow cytometry was used to check the purity and quantity of each magnetically sorted T cell population. Genomic DNA was isolated from each sorted fraction and quantified by UV absorbance on a Nanodrop 2000c.

In regard to this clone: Its recognized antigen is unknown. The record has no base qualities; no much larger clone is one base away.

The source is a man in his late teens or twenties in good health. The chain is encoded by TRBV6-6 joined to TRBJ2-7; possibly the D gene is TRBD1, per 7 matching bases. Material: naive CD4+ T cells sorted from blood. Per the publication, the cell subset or site label means: CD45RA+ positively selected. The nucleotide sequence reads TGTGCCAGCAGCCCCCAGGGGGGCGGGGACCTCTACGAGCAGTACTTC. Translated, this is CASSPQGGGDLYEQYF.